This TCR beta chain derives from a study of T-cell memory formation after mild COVID-19. Study-level findings and limits: Later expanders leaned toward CD4+, whereas clones contracting from day 15 to 85 were balanced CD4/CD8. The pre-infection memory compartment contained some responding clones, suggesting cross-reactive memory joined.

MiXCR, applied by TCRdb to the 5' RACE reads, yields one record per CDR3 protein. Here the sample spans tens of thousands of distinct CDR3 sequences, 20% to 25% being singletons. Trimming shortened V by 2 bases and J by 0 bases, and 7 bases separated the two germline ends. The CDR3 is 14 residues long. Germline CDR1 reads SGHTA; CDR2 reads FQGTGA. In this sample, this clonotype turned up many times. Its antigen is undetermined. Sequences were obtained from PBMCs or a T cell subset sorted from them (not recorded which). This chain links TRBV7-3 with TRBJ1-2, with D uncertain. This receptor was identified in an adult who had mild COVID-19 (a few samples of this study predate the infection). Cell type and time point are not known. CDR3 region: CASSLDGANYGYTF. Written as DNA, the CDR3 is TGTGCCAGCAGCTTAGACGGCGCTAACTATGGCTACACCTTC.